This T cell receptor beta chain was recovered during a study of cytomegalovirus exposure and HLA in healthy donors. Study-wide results and caveats: Per a later analysis, HLA-associated TCR beta chains showed more clonal expansion than other, equally common TCR beta chains. Analysis performed later found 15,000 or so TCR beta sequences associated with HLA alleles at 0.05 false discovery rate. The study flagged roughly 150 TCR beta chains as cytomegalovirus-associated.

Primers: 60 Vbeta forward and 13 Jbeta reverse. Authors' data handling: A follow-up analysis tallied 65 million to 80 million unique TCR beta chains, roughly 11 million shared. Assay used: immunoSEQ multiplex PCR; TCRdb lists only in-frame clones, some missing. That table supplies the V and J calls and clone size; D and trimming were determined from the DNA. In the table there are over 150,000 clones, about four fifths of which are singletons. In the case of this clone: Its antigen is unknown.

The origin of this receptor is a young man in good health and CMV-seropositive. Sequences were obtained from PBMCs.

The CDR3 here is CASSLTTGGTGELFF. CDR3 DNA sequence: TGCGCCAGCAGCTTGACCACAGGGGGCACCGGGGAGCTGTTTTTT. The rearrangement links TRBV5-1 to TRBJ2-2; 8 nucleotides agree with TRBD1. From germline, CDR1 is SGHRS and CDR2 YFSETQ. This CDR3 comprises 15 residues. Trimming at V came to 1 base and at J to 4 bases, leaving 3 bases not matched to a gene. Full variable domain (outside the CDR3, taken from reference TRBV5-1 and TRBJ2-2): KAGVTQTPRYLIKTRGQQVTLSCSPISGHRSVSWYQQTPGQGLQFLFEYFSETQRNKGNFPGRFSGRQFSNSRSEMNVSTLELGDSALYLCASSLTTGGTGELFFGEGSRLTVL.